This T cell receptor beta chain was sequenced in a study of regulatory dendritic cells for organ transplantation (dated by TCRdb to the late 2010s). Describing the broader study: To make regulatory dendritic cells, monocytes were cultured with vitamin D3 on days 0 and 4, plus IL-10 on day 4. To evaluate the response of the DCs to a potent maturation-inducing agent, LPS was added to DC cultures on day 6. Sorted naive and memory CD4+ and CD8+ T cells had their TCRbeta repertoires sequenced both before and after allostimulation with either regulatory or mature dendritic cells. What the work shows at the level of the full study, not this receptor alone: Of the resting subsets, memory CD8+ T cells had the largest number of alloreactive TCR clonotypes. The authors pointed out considerable heterogeneity between individuals in the alloreactive memory CD8+ T cell pool, and only a couple of subjects were sequenced. Expansion of memory CD8+ clones was induced by allostimulation in both subjects, but more limited expansion appeared to be induced by regulatory dendritic cells than by mature dendritic cells. The repertoires of naive CD4+ and CD8+ T cells were highly diverse, while memory cell repertoires were less diverse, with memory CD8+ cells being the most oligoclonal.

Sorted T cell subsets were CFSE-labeled and co-cultured for five to six days with allogeneic regulatory or mature dendritic cells at a 1:10 DC:T ratio. FACS was used to sort CD4+ or CD8+ cells into naive T cells (CD45RA+) and memory T cells (CD45RO+). Two healthy control subjects provided the T cells used for TCR sequencing. The Qiagen DNeasy Blood & Tissue Kit was used to extract genomic DNA. Including the terminal cysteine and phenylalanine, the CDR3 comprises 12 residues. The entry retains the CDR3 DNA only, 36 bases that are in frame from base 1. CDR1 is given as KGHSH and CDR2 as LQKENI, both from the germline V gene. V is reduced by 3 bases and J by 5 bases, leaving a spacing of 8 bases between them. The TCRbeta CDR3 regions were amplified in a multiplexed two-step PCR with Vbeta-specific forward primers and Jbeta-specific reverse primers. Through the immunoSEQ service, the TCRbeta libraries were run on an Illumina instrument for sequencing. The study's processing was this. IMGT annotation was used to assign V, D and J genes, and synthetic CDR3 analogues were used to correct counts for multiplex PCR bias. In the immunoSEQ Analyzer, repertoire clonality was calculated as one minus normalized Shannon entropy. Clonal expansion was defined using Fisher's exact test with Benjamini-Hochberg false discovery rate control and a two-tailed threshold of P<0.01. As stored in TCRdb, this immuneACCESS dataset retains in-frame rearrangements with V and J assigned. A fraction of the clones does not appear; measured against another copy, unresolved V genes explain less than half of the discrepancy, and the remainder lacks a known reason. The V and J calls and clone size come from that table; D and trimming were worked out from the DNA. The sample table records over 20,000 clones; roughly 88% of these occur just once. Just under 0.7% of the sample rests with the top ten.

About this clone: Its recognized antigen is unknown. No base qualities exist here, and no much larger clone lies one base off it.

This sequence originates from a human donor in good health. The sample consisted of naive CD4+ T cells from blood cultured with regulatory dendritic cells. In light of the paper, this sample's cell subset or site label describes: CD45RA+ naive T cells. The rearrangement combines TRBV18 with TRBJ2-7; the D gene is possibly TRBD1 or TRBD2, each agreeing over 6 bases. DNA sequence: TGTGCCAGCTCACCGGGGGGCCACGAGCAGTACTTC. Its translation is CASSPGGHEQYF.